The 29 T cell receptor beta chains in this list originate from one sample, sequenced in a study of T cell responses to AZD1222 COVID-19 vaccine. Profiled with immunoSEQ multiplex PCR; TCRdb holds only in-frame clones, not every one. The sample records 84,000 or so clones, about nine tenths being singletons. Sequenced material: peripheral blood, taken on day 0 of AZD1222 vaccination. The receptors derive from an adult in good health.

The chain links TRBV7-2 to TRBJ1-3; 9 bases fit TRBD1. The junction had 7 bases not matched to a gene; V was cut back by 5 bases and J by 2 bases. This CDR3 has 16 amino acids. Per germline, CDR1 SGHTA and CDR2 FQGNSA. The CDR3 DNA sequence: TGTGCCAGCAGCCCGCAACAGGGGGCGGCTGGAAACACCATATATTTT. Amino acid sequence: CASSPQQGAAGNTIYF.

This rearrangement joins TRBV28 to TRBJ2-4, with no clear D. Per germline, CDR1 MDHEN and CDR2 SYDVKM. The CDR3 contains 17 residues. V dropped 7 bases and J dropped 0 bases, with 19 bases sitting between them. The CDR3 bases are TGTGCCAGCACCTCGGGCCGCCCCCCAGGAGCCAAAAACATTCAGTACTTC. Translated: CASTSGRPPGAKNIQYF. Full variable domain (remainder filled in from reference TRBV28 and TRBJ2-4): DVKVTQSSRYLVKRTGEKVFLECVQDMDHENMFWYRQDPGLGLRLIYFSYDVKMKEKGDIPEGYSVSREKKERFSLILESASTNQTSMYLCASTSGRPPGAKNIQYFGAGTRLSVL.

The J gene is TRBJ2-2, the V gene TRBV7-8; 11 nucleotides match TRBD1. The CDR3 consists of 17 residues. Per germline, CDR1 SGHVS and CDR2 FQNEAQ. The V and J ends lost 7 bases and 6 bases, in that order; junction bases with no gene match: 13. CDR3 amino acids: CASTPGQGEITSGELFF. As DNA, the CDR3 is TGTGCCAGCACCCCGGGACAGGGGGAAATTACGTCCGGGGAGCTGTTTTTT.

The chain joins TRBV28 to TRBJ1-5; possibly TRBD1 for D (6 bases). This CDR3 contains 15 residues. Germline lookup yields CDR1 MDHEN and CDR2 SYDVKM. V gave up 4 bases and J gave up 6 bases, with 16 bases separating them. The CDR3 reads CASSSSDRIGQPQHF. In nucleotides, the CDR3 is TGTGCCAGCAGTTCGTCCGACAGGATTGGTCAGCCCCAGCATTTT.

The CDR3 protein is CASRQTEGRLNTGELFF. The CDR3 DNA reads TGTGCCAGCAGACAGACCGAGGGACGGCTGAACACCGGGGAGCTGTTTTTT. V usage is TRBV11-3 and J usage is TRBJ2-2; tentatively, D is TRBD1 or TRBD2 (5 bases each). V gave up 6 bases and J gave up 1 base, with 18 bases separating them. The CDR3 is 17 residues long. The germline V gene encodes CDR1 SGHNT and CDR2 YENEEA. The whole variable domain, filled in from reference TRBV11-3 and TRBJ2-2, reads EAGVVQSPRYKIIEKKQPVAFWCNPISGHNTLYWYLQNLGQGPELLIRYENEEAVDDSQLPKDRFSAERLKGVDSTLKIQPAELGDSAVYLCASRQTEGRLNTGELFFGEGSRLTVL.

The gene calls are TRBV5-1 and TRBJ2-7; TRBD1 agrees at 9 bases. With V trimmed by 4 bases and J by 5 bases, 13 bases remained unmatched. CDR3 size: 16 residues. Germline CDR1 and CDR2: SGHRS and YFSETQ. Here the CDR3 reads CASSQYTGTGRDEQYF. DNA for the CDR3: TGCGCCAGCAGCCAGTATACCGGGACAGGGCGCGACGAGCAGTACTTC.

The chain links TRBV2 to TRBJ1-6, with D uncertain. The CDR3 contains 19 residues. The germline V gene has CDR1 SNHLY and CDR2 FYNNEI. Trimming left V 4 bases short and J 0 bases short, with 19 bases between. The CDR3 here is CASSVRSHIRSSYNSPLHF. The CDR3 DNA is TGTGCCAGCAGTGTGAGATCACACATCCGGAGCTCCTATAATTCACCCCTCCACTTT.

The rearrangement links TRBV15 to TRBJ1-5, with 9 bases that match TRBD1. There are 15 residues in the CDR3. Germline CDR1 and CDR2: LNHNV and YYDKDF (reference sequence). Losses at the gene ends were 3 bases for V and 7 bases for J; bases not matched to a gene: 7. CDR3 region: CATSRRTGVRQPQHF. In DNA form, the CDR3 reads TGTGCCACCAGCAGGCGGACAGGGGTGAGACAGCCCCAGCATTTT. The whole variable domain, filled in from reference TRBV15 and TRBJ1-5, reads DAMVIQNPRYQVTQFGKPVTLSCSQTLNHNVMYWYQQKSSQAPKLLFHYYDKDFNNEADTPDNFQSRRPNTSFCFLDIRSPGLGDTAMYLCATSRRTGVRQPQHFGDGTRLSIL.

The CDR3 DNA reads as TGCGCCAGCAGACGCAGTGGACAGTCTGGAACTGAAGCTTTCTTT. Protein sequence: CASRRSGQSGTEAFF. The chain is built from TRBV5-1 and TRBJ1-1; the D gene is possibly TRBD1 (6 bases). The CDR3 totals 15 residues. CDR1 is SGHRS, CDR2 YFSETQ, per germline. Trimming removed 5 bases at V and 5 bases at J, with 19 bases between.

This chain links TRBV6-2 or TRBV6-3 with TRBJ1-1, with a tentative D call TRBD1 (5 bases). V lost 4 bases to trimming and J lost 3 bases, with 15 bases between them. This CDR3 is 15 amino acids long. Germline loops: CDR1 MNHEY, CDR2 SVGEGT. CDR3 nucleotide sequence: TGTGCCAGCAGTTTTCCCGGGGCTAGGGACACTGAAGCTTTCTTT. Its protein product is CASSFPGARDTEAFF.

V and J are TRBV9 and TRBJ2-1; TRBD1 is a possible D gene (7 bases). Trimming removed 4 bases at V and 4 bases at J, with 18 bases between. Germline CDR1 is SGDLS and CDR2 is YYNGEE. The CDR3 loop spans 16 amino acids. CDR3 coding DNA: TGTGCCAGCAGCCCCCGGACAGGAGGGGGGTACAATGAGCAGTTCTTC. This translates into CASSPRTGGGYNEQFF.

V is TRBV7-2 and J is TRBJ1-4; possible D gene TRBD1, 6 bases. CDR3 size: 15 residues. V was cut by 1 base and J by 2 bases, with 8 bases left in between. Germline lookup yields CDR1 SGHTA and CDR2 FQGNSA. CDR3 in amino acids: CASSLGGHTNEKLFF. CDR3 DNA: TGTGCCAGCAGCTTAGGGGGGCACACTAATGAAAAACTGTTTTTT.

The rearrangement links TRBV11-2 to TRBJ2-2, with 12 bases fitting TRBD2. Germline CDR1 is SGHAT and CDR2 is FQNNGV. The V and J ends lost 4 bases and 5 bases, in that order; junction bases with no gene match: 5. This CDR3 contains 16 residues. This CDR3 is CASSSASGRGTGELFF. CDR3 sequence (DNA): TGTGCCAGCAGCTCTGCTAGCGGGAGGGGTACCGGGGAGCTGTTTTTT.

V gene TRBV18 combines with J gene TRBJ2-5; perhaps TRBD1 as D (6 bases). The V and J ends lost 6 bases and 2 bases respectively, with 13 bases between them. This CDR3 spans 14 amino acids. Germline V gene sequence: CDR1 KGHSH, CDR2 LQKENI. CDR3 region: CASSRGQLQETQYF. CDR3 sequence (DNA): TGTGCCAGCTCCCGAGGACAGCTACAAGAGACCCAGTACTTC.

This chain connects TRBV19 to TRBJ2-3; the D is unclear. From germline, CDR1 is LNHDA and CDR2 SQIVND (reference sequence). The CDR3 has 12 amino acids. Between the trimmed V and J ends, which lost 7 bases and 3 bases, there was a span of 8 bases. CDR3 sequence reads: CASNVGTDTQYF. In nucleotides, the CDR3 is TGTGCCAGTAACGTGGGAACAGATACGCAGTATTTT.

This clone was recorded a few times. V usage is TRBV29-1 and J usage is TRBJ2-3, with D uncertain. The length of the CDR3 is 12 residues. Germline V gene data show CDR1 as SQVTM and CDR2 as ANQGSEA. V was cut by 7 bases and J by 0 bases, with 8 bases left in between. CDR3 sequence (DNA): TGCAGCGGCCGGGTTAGCACAGATACGCAGTATTTT. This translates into CSGRVSTDTQYF.

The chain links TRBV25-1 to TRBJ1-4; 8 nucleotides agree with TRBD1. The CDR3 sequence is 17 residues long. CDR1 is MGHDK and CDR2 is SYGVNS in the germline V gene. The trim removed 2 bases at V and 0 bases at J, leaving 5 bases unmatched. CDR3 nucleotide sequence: TGTGCCAGCAGTGAAAGAACAGGGGGTGCAACTAATGAAAAACTGTTTTTT. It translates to CASSERTGGATNEKLFF.

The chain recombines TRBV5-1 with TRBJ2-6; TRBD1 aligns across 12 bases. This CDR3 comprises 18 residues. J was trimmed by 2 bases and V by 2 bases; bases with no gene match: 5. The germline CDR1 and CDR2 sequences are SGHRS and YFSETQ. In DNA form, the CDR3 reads TGCGCCAGCAGCTTAGGGACAGGGGGCGCAACTGGGGCCAACGTCCTGACTTTC. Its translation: CASSLGTGGATGANVLTF.

This CDR3 is CSASFGPGGNEKLFF. The CDR3 bases are TGCAGTGCTAGTTTCGGCCCTGGGGGTAATGAAAAACTGTTTTTT. This chain uses TRBV20-1 with TRBJ1-4; maybe TRBD1 (5 bases). Germline V gene data show CDR1 as DFQATT and CDR2 as SNEGSKA (reference sequence). V shed 3 bases and J shed 4 bases, with 15 bases lying between them. The CDR3 loop spans 15 amino acids.

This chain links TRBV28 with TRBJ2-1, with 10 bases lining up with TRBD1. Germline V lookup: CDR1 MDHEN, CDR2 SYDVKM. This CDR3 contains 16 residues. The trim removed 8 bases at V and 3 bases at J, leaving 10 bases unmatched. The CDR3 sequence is CASGPPTGGFYNEQFF. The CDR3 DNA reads TGTGCCAGCGGGCCCCCGACAGGGGGCTTCTACAATGAGCAGTTCTTC.

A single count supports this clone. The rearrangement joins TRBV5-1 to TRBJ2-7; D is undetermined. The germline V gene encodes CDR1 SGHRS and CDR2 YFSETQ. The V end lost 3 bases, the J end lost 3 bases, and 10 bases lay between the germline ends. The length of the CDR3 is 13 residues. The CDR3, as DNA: TGCGCCAGCAGCTCTCCCGACCGCTACGAGCAGTACTTC. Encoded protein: CASSSPDRYEQYF.

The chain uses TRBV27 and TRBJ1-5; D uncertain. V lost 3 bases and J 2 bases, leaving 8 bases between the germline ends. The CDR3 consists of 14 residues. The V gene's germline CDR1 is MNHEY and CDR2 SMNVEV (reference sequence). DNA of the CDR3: TGTGCCAGCAGTTTTGGAAGCGGCAATCAGCCCCAGCATTTT. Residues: CASSFGSGNQPQHF.

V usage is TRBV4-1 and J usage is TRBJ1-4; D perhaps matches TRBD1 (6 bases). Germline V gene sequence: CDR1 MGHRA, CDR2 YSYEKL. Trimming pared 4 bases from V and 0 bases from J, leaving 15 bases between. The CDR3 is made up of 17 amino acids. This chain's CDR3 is CASSPLAQGSTNEKLFF. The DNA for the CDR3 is TGCGCCAGCAGCCCCTTGGCACAGGGATCAACTAATGAAAAACTGTTTTTT.

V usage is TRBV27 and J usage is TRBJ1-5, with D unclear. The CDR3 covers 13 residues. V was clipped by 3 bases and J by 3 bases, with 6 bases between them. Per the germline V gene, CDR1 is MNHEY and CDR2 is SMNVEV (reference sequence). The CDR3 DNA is TGTGCCAGCAGTTTGAGGTCCAATCAGCCCCAGCATTTT. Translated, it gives CASSLRSNQPQHF.

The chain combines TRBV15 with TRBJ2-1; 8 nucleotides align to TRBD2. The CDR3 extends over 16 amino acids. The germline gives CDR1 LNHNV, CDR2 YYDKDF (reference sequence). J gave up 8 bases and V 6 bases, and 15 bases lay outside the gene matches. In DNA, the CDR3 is TGTGCCACCAGTGACAGCGGGAGAGGTCAGGAGGATGAGCAGTTCTTC. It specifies CATSDSGRGQEDEQFF.

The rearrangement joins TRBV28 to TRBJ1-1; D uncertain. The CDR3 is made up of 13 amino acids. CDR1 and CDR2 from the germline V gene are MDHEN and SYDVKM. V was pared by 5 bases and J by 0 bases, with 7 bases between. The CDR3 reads CASSLPMNTEAFF. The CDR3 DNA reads TGTGCCAGCAGTCTACCAATGAACACTGAAGCTTTCTTT.

CDR3 DNA sequence: TGTGCCACTTCCCCCTCAATGAACACTGAAGCTTTCTTT. Translating gives CATSPSMNTEAFF. V usage is TRBV12-3 or TRBV12-4 and J usage is TRBJ1-1, with D hard to call. The CDR3 has 13 residues. V dropped 10 bases and J dropped 0 bases, with 12 bases sitting between them.

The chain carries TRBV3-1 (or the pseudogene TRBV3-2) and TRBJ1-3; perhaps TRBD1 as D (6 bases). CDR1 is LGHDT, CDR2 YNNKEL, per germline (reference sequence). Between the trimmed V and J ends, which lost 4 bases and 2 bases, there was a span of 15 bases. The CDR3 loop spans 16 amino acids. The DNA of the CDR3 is TGTGCCAGCAGCCGGACGTACAGGGATACTGGAAACACCATATATTTT. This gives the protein CASSRTYRDTGNTIYF.

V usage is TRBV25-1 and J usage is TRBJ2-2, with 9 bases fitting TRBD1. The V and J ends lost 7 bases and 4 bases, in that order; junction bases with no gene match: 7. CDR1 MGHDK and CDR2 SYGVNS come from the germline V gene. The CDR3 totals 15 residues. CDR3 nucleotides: TGTGCCAGCACTACAGGGGGCGCGGGCACCGGGGAGCTGTTTTTT. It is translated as CASTTGGAGTGELFF.